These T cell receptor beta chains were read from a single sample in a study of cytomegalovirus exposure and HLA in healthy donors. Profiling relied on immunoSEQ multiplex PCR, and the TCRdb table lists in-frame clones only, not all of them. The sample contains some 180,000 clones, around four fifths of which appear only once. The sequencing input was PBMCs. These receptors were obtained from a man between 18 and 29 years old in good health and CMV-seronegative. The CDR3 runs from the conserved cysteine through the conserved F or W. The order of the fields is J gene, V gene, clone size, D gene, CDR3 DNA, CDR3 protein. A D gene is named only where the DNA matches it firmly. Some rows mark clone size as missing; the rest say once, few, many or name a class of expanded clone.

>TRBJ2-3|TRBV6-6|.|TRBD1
TGTGCCAGCAGTTCCCGGGACAGGGGAGATACGCAGTATTTT
CASSSRDRGDTQYF
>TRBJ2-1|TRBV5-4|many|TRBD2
TGTGCCAGCAGCTCCGGGACTAGCGGGAGTAAGTTTCCGGTCTTC
CASSSGTSGSKFPVF
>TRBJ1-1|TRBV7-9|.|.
TGTGCCAGCAGCCGGGCTGGGAGGGAAATGAACACTGAAGCTTTCTTT
CASSRAGREMNTEAFF
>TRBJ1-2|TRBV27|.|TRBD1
TGTGCCAGCAGCCACCTCCGGGACAGGGACTATGGCTACCCCTTC
CASSHLRDRDYGYPF
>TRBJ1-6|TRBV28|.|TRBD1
TGTGCCAGCTTAGGGGACAGAAGAAATTCACCCCTCCACTTT
CASLGDRRNSPLHF
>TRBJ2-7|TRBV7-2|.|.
TGTGCCAGCAGCTTGGGGGGTGGCAGATCTATCTACGAGCAGTACTTC
CASSLGGGRSIYEQYF
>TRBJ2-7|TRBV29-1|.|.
TGCAGCGTGACTGGTACGGAAAGCTCCTACGAGCAGTACTTC
CSVTGTESSYEQYF
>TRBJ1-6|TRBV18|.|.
TGTGCCAGCTCACCCTACGGGTCGAGCTCCTATAATTCACCCCTCCACTTT
CASSPYGSSSYNSPLHF
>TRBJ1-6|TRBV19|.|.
TGTGCCAGTAGTATAGAGAAGGGGAATAGAAATTCACCCCTCCACTTT
CASSIEKGNRNSPLHF
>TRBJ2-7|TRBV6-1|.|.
TGTGCCAGCAAAAAGGCAGAAGACTTCTACGAGCAGTACTTC
CASKKAEDFYEQYF
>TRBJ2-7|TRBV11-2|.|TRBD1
TGTGCCAGCAGCTTGGGACAGGGGTACTACGAGCAGTACTTC
CASSLGQGYYEQYF
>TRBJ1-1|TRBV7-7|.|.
TGTGCTAGCAGCTTAGGTCGGAACACTGAAGCTTTCTTT
CASSLGRNTEAFF
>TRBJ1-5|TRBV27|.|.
TGTGCCAGCAGCCCAGGGTCTCCGAGCAATCAGCCCCAGCATTTT
CASSPGSPSNQPQHF
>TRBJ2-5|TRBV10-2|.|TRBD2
TGCGCCAGCCGGAGCGGGGGTCAAGAGACCCAGTACTTC
CASRSGGQETQYF
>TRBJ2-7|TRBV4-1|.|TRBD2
TGCGCCAGCAGCCAGCCCGATCGCGGGGGACCCCCTGGAGTGCAGTACTTC
CASSQPDRGGPPGVQYF
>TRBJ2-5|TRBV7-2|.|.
TGTGCCAGCAGCTCCTGGCAGACCCAGTACTTC
CASSSWQTQYF
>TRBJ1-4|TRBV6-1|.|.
TGTGCCAGCAGGCCCGGGACAAGGGATGAAAAACTGTTTTTT
CASRPGTRDEKLFF
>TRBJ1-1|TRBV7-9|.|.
TGTGCCAGCAGCTTAGGCCAGGGGCCCCTGAACACTGAAGCTTTCTTT
CASSLGQGPLNTEAFF
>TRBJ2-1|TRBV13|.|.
TGTGCCAGCAGCTTTACCAGGGCGAATGAGCAGTTCTTC
CASSFTRANEQFF
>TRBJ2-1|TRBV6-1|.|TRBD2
TGTGCCAGCAGTGAACTAGCGGGCTATGAGCAGTTCTTC
CASSELAGYEQFF
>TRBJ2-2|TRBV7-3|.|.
TGTGCCAGCAGGACTAAGGTTAACACCGGGGAGCTGTTTTTT
CASRTKVNTGELFF
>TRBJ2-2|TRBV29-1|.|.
TGCAGCGTTGAAGCAGGGGAGCTGTTTTTT
CSVEAGELFF
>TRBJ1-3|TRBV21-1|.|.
TGTGCCAGCAGCAAAGATGGGACAGGGTTCGGAAACACCATATATTTT
CASSKDGTGFGNTIYF
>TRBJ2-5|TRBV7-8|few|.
TGTGCCAGCAGCCCAGTCCCGGGAGTAGAGACCCAGTACTTC
CASSPVPGVETQYF
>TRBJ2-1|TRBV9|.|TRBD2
TGTGCCAGCAGCGTTCTAGCGGGAGGACTACCTAATGAGCAGTTCTTC
CASSVLAGGLPNEQFF
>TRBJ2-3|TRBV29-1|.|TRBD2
TGCAGCGTCGGGAGGGATACGCAGTATTTT
CSVGRDTQYF
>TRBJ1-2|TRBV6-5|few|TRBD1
TGTGCCAGCAGCCGACTCCAGGCAGGGGGTGGCTACACCTTC
CASSRLQAGGGYTF
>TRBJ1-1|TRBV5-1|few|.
TGCGCCAGCACGTTAGAGCTGGGGCGGACTGAAGCTTTCTTT
CASTLELGRTEAFF
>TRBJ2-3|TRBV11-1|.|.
TGTGCCAGCAGCTTAACATTGGCAGATACGCAGTATTTT
CASSLTLADTQYF
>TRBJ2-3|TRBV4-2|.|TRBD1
TGTGCCAGCAGCCAATCGACGACAGGGCATAGCACAGATACGCAGTATTTT
CASSQSTTGHSTDTQYF
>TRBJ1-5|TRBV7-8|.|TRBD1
TGTGCCAGCAGCTTGGGACAGTACAATCAGCCCCAGCATTTT
CASSLGQYNQPQHF
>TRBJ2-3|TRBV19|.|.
TGTGCCAGTAGTTCTAGACGGACTACGAGCACAGATACGCAGTATTTT
CASSSRRTTSTDTQYF
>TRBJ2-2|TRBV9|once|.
TGTGCCAGCAGCTACGAGGGACTTTATACCGGGGAGCTGTTTTTT
CASSYEGLYTGELFF
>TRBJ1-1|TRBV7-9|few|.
TGTGCCAGCAGCTTAGTCTCGGCACAGGGTGAAGCTTTCTTT
CASSLVSAQGEAFF
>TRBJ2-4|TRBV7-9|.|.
TGTGCCAGCAGCTTAGACTGGAGGGGCGCCAAAAACATTCAGTACTTC
CASSLDWRGAKNIQYF
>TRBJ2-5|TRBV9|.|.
TGTGCCAGCAGCGTATCTGCGGCTGGCCAAGAGACCCAGTACTTC
CASSVSAAGQETQYF
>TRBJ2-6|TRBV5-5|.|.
TGTGCCAGCATCCGGGACATTGGGTCTGGGGCCAACGTCCTGACTTTC
CASIRDIGSGANVLTF
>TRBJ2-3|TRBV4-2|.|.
TGTGCCAGCAGCCCCTTGGGGGTAGCGCCATGGGGGGGCGTGGATACGCAGTATTTT
CASSPLGVAPWGGVDTQYF